This section outlines one TCR beta chain sequence together with its context. These data are taken from a study of blood T cell repertoires in COVID-19. Trimming at V came to 6 bases and at J to 8 bases, leaving 14 bases not matched to a gene. Looked up from germline, CDR1 is SGDLS and CDR2 is YYNGEE. The CDR3 is made up of 15 amino acids. Produced via immunoSEQ multiplex PCR; TCRdb's table is partial and in-frame only. Of hundreds of thousands of clones listed, about nine tenths are singletons. The source of this sequence is a woman between 25 and 40 years old with active or convalescent COVID-19. The specimen was peripheral blood. This sequence joins TRBV9 and TRBJ2-1; 7 bases line up with TRBD2. In DNA form, the CDR3 reads TGTGCCAGCACACCCGGGGAGGGCCACTTCTATGAGCAGTTCTTC. Protein sequence: CASTPGEGHFYEQFF.